The sequence of this TCR beta chain was determined in a study of identifying expanded T cells in peripheral blood. With respect to this clone: Its antigen is not known.

Profiling relied on immunoSEQ multiplex PCR, and the TCRdb table lists in-frame clones only, not all of them. Found here are approximately 79,000 clones, 85% to 90% of them singletons; the top ten hold over 2.5%. Healthy donors had no documented immune events, such as infections, while sampled. Broader study findings: Roughly two-week clone count variance significantly increased as total template count grew. Technical replicates showed around 1.1 changed clones; roughly two weeks about 16; four weeks 19.

CDR3 size: 12 residues. The ends were cut back, 3 bases at V and 9 bases at J, with 9 bases in the middle. CDR1 and CDR2 (germline): MNHNY, SVGAGI (reference sequence). The clonotype was recovered from a person aged 18 to 75 in good health. The genes are TRBV6-6 and TRBJ2-1; a possible D gene is TRBD2 (6 bases). Sequencing was carried out using blood. DNA for the CDR3: TGTGCCAGCAGTTATGCGGGGACTGAGCAGTTCTTC. Residues: CASSYAGTEQFF.